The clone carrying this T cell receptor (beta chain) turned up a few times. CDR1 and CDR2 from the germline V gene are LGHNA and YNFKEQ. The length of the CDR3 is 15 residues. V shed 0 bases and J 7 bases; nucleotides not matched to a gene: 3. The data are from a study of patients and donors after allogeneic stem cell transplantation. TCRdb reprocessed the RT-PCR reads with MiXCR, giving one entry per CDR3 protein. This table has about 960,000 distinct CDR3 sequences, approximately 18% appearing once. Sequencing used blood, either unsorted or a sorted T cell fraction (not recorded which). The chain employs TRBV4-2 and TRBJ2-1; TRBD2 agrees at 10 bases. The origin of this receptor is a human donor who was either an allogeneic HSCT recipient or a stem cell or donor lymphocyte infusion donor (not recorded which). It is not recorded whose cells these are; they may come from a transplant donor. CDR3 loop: CASSQEAGGLNEQFF. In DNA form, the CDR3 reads TGTGCCAGCAGCCAAGAAGCGGGGGGGCTTAATGAGCAGTTCTTC.